A single T cell receptor (beta chain) is shown here with its context. PCR was performed using 60 Vbeta and 13 Jbeta primers. Measured with immunoSEQ multiplex PCR; TCRdb has only the in-frame clones, and not every one. The sample lists over 150,000 clones; around 64% were seen once. Trimming removed 2 bases from V and 2 bases from J, with 16 bases in between. This CDR3 is built from 17 residues. Germline V gives CDR1 SGHTA, CDR2 FQGNSA. The record originates from a study of cytomegalovirus exposure and HLA in healthy donors. This TCR derives from a woman younger than 45 in good health and CMV-seronegative. The rearrangement links TRBV7-2 to TRBJ2-1, with TRBD2 as a possible D gene (6 bases). Source material: PBMCs. CDR3 DNA: TGTGCCAGCAGCTTAAAGGTCCTAGCGCTAACCTACAATGAGCAGTTCTTC. This sequence encodes CASSLKVLALTYNEQFF.